The subject of this entry is one T cell receptor (beta chain). This CDR3 contains 15 residues. The germline V gene encodes CDR1 MNHEY and CDR2 SVGAGI. The V end lost 2 bases, the J end lost 4 bases, and 15 bases lay between the germline ends. The data originate from a study of cytomegalovirus exposure and HLA in healthy donors. Primers: 60 Vbeta forward and 13 Jbeta reverse. Produced via immunoSEQ multiplex PCR; TCRdb's table is partial and in-frame only. The sample carries roughly 150,000 clones, under 70% recorded once. Material: PBMCs. The chain joins TRBV6-5 to TRBJ2-7; D is unresolved. This clonotype was obtained from a man aged 25-45 years in good health and CMV-seropositive. CDR3 coding DNA: TGTGCCAGCAGTTACGAGGTTTTGCCTCTATACGAGCAGTACTTC. Its protein product is CASSYEVLPLYEQYF.